This is a list of T cell receptor beta chains from one sample in a study of CD8 T cells in Susac syndrome. Via MiXCR, TCRdb re-called the immunoSEQ multiplex PCR reads, giving one row per CDR3 protein. Here the sample spans some 190,000 distinct CDR3 sequences, 95% being singletons. Sequencing was done on a sample of CD4+ T cells from PBMCs. The receptors shown here come from a human donor in good health. The CDR3 runs from the conserved cysteine through the conserved F or W. D genes are given only for firm matches. Clone sizes are given selectively: once, few, many, or a class where the clone is expanded.

>.|TRBJ2-1|TRBV9|.
TGTGCCAGCAACCCGGTCGGTAGCAATGAGCAGTTCTTC
CASNPVGSNEQFF
>TRBD1|TRBJ2-4|TRBV29-1|.
TGCAGCGCGTACCGGACAGGGGGAACCAAAAACATTCAGTACTTC
CSAYRTGGTKNIQYF
>.|TRBJ2-5|TRBV14|.
TGTGCCAGCAGCCATACCCAAGAGACCCAGTACTTC
CASSHTQETQYF
>.|TRBJ2-3|TRBV12-3/TRBV12-4|.
TGTGCCAGCGCCGAATCCCCAGATACGCAGTATTTT
CASAESPDTQYF
>.|TRBJ2-5|TRBV15|once
TGTGCCACCAGCAGAGATAGTAAGAGGGGGGAGACCCAGTACTTC
CATSRDSKRGETQYF
>.|TRBJ1-2|TRBV30|.
TGTGCCTGGAGTGCGTTCAGGGGTGACGGCTACACCTTC
CAWSAFRGDGYTF
>TRBD2|TRBJ2-1|TRBV5-1|.
TGCGCCAGCAGCTTAAGCGGGAGGGTGAATGAGCAGTTCTTC
CASSLSGRVNEQFF
>.|TRBJ2-5|TRBV28|.
TGTGCCAGCAGTTTACGAGGAGGGCAAGAGACCCAGTACTTC
CASSLRGGQETQYF
>.|TRBJ1-1|TRBV20-1|once
TGCAGTGCTAGACGAACAGGACCCATGAACACTGAAGCTTTCTTT
CSARRTGPMNTEAFF
>.|TRBJ2-1|TRBV7-3|.
TGTGCCAGCAGCTTAACCTCCGGGCGGAACAATGAGCAGTTCTTC
CASSLTSGRNNEQFF
>.|TRBJ1-1|TRBV29-1|.
TGCAGCGTTGGGGCCAACGGGGACACTGAAGCTTTCTTT
CSVGANGDTEAFF
>.|TRBJ2-1|TRBV4-3|.
TGCGCCAGCAGCCAAGCAGGCCCCCCGGCGAATGAGCAGTTCTTC
CASSQAGPPANEQFF
>TRBD1|TRBJ1-2|TRBV7-9|.
TGTGCCAGCAGCTTAGGGGACAGGGGGGACGACTATGGCTACACCTTC
CASSLGDRGDDYGYTF
>TRBD1|TRBJ2-5|TRBV20-1|.
TGCAGTGCTCTCGGACAGGGGAGGTGGGAGACCCAGTACTTC
CSALGQGRWETQYF
>TRBD2|TRBJ2-3|TRBV5-1|.
TGCGCCAGCAGCCTAAGCGGGAGGGGCACAGATACGCAGTATTTT
CASSLSGRGTDTQYF
>TRBD2|TRBJ2-5|TRBV12-3/TRBV12-4|.
TGTGCCAGCAGTTTTCAGCGGGAATGGGGAGAGACCCAGTACTTC
CASSFQREWGETQYF
>TRBD1|TRBJ1-2|TRBV7-2|.
TGTGCCAGCAGCAAGGGACAGGCCCCCTATGGCTACACCTTC
CASSKGQAPYGYTF
>.|TRBJ1-1|TRBV27|once
TGTGCCAGCACCCCAGCAATGAACACTGAAGCTTTCTTT
CASTPAMNTEAFF
>TRBD1|TRBJ2-7|TRBV20-1|.
TGCAGTGCTGGACAGGGGGCGCGCGCCTACGAGCAGTACTTC
CSAGQGARAYEQYF
>.|TRBJ1-5|TRBV7-6|.
TGTGCCAGCAGCTCGGGAGCAAGGAGTCAGCCCCAGCATTTT
CASSSGARSQPQHF
>.|TRBJ2-5|TRBV2|.
TGTGCCAGCAGTGGAGCTAGAGACCCGACAGGACCGGAGACCCAGTACTTC
CASSGARDPTGPETQYF
>TRBD2|TRBJ2-1|TRBV29-1|.
TGCAGCGTGACTAGCGGGGCCTACAATGAGCAGTTCTTC
CSVTSGAYNEQFF
>TRBD2|TRBJ2-3|TRBV18|.
TGTGCCAGCTCACCTCTTGGCGGGGGACCATCAGATACGCAGTATTTT
CASSPLGGGPSDTQYF
>.|TRBJ2-1|TRBV4-3|.
TGCGCCAGCAGCCAAGAAAGGGCCTACAATGAGCAGTTCTTC
CASSQERAYNEQFF
>.|TRBJ2-3|TRBV6-5|once
TGTGCCAGCAGTTACCTCCCGGCAGGGGAGGCAGATACGCAGTATTTT
CASSYLPAGEADTQYF
>.|TRBJ2-5|TRBV9|.
TGTGCCAGCAGCCCCCGGACCTATAAAGAGACCCAGTACTTC
CASSPRTYKETQYF
>.|TRBJ1-2|TRBV5-6|once
TGTGCCAGCAGTCGTCAGGGGATGGGTGGCTACACCTTC
CASSRQGMGGYTF
>TRBD1|TRBJ2-7|TRBV29-1|once
TGCAGCGTTGTCTACCCGGGACAGGGGCCCTACGAGCAGTACTTC
CSVVYPGQGPYEQYF
>.|TRBJ2-5|TRBV6-5|.
TGTGCCAGCAGGCCTCCCGGAACAGAGACCCAGTACTTC
CASRPPGTETQYF
>TRBD1|TRBJ2-6|TRBV5-6|.
TGTGCCAGCAGCTGGGACAGGGACGTCCTGACTTTC
CASSWDRDVLTF
>.|TRBJ2-5|TRBV5-6|.
TGTGCCAGCAGCCCCCCCCAAGGGGACTACCAAGAGACCCAGTACTTC
CASSPPQGDYQETQYF
>TRBD2|TRBJ2-3|TRBV3-1|.
TGTGCCAGCAGCCAAGATACGGCGACTAGCGGGGGGCAATTT
CASSQDTATSGGQF